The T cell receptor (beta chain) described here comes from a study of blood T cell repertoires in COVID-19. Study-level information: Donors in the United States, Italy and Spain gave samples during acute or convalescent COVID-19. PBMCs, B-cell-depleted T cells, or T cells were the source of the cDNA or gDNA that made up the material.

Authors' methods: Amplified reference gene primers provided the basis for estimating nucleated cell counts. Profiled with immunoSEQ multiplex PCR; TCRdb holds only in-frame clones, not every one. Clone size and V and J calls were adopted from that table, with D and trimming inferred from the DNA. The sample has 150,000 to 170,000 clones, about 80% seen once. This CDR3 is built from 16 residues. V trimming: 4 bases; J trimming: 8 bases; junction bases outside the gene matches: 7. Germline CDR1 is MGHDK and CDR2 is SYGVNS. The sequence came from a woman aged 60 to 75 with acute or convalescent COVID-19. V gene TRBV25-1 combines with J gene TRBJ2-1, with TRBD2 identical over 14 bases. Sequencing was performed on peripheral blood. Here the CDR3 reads CASSAAGTSGGYEQFF. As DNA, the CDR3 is TGTGCCAGCAGTGCGGCCGGGACTAGCGGGGGCTATGAGCAGTTCTTC.